This T cell receptor (beta chain) was identified during a study of EBV T-cell therapy then PD-1 blockade in nasopharyngeal carcinoma. The assay was immunoSEQ multiplex PCR, and TCRdb's table has in-frame clones only and misses some. In the table there are 17,000 or so clones, over 70% of which are singletons. Looked up from germline, CDR1 is MGHRA and CDR2 is YSYEKL. The length of the CDR3 is 15 residues. V lost 2 bases, J lost 1 base, and 9 bases lay in between. Concerning this clone itself: Its specificity is unknown.

Treatment indicated: AdE1-LMPpoly-expanded autologous EBV-specific T-cell therapy followed by anti-PD-1 nivolumab. The chain combines TRBV4-1 with TRBJ2-4, with no clear D. Sequencing used CD8+ T cells from blood, obtained at day 0 from a patient whose treatment included autologous EBV-specific T cells and nivolumab. This sequence originates from a man aged 40-49 years with nasopharyngeal carcinoma. The CDR3 spells CASSQSRLAKNIQYF. CDR3 nucleotides: TGCGCCAGCAGCCAAAGTAGGCTCGCCAAAAACATTCAGTACTTC.